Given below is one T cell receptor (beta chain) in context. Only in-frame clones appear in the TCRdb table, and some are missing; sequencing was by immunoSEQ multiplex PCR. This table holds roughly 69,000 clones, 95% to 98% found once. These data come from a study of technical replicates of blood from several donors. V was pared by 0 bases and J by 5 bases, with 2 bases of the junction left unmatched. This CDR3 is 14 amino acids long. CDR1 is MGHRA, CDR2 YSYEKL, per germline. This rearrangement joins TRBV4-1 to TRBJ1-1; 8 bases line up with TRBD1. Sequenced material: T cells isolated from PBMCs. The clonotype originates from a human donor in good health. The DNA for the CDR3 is TGCGCCAGCAGCCAAGACAGGGGGCGGACTGAAGCTTTCTTT. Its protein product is CASSQDRGRTEAFF.